Presented here are 10 T cell receptor beta chains from one specimen sequenced in a study of CD8 T cells in ankylosing spondylitis. Overall study findings and caveats: Characteristic of ankylosing spondylitis blood, it appeared, was a TCR beta motif comprising several highly homologous variants.

TCRdb ran MiXCR on the 5' RACE reads and lists one entry per CDR3 protein. The sample includes 750,000 to 850,000 distinct CDR3 sequences, 12% of them seen just once. No antigens are known for them. Sequencing was done on a sample of blood, either unsorted or a sorted T cell fraction (not recorded which). These receptors were taken from a male donor with ankylosing spondylitis.

The chain combines TRBV3-1 with TRBJ2-2; 8 bases align to TRBD1. V gave up 4 bases and J gave up 3 bases; unmatched junction bases: 7. The CDR3 is 16 amino acids. Germline V lookup: CDR1 LGHDT, CDR2 YNNKEL (reference sequence). This chain's CDR3 is CASSPRQGIDTGELFF. CDR3 nucleotide sequence: TGTGCCAGCAGCCCGAGACAGGGGATCGACACCGGGGAGCTGTTTTTT.

This clonotype turned up a few times. V is TRBV18 and J is TRBJ1-1; 7 bases are shared with TRBD1. Germline assignment: CDR1 KGHSH and CDR2 LQKENI. V lost 1 base, J lost 2 bases, and 10 bases stayed unmatched. The CDR3 is 17 residues long. CDR3 nucleotide sequence: TGTGCCAGCTCACCACGAGGAGGGGGCGCGGGAAACACTGAAGCTTTCTTT. This encodes CASSPRGGGAGNTEAFF. Full variable domain (missing parts from reference TRBV18 and TRBJ1-1): NAGVMQNPRHLVRRRGQEARLRCSPMKGHSHVYWYRQLPEEGLKFMVYLQKENIIDESGMPKERFSAEFPKEGPSILRIQQVVRGDSAAYFCASSPRGGGAGNTEAFFGQGTRLTVV.

J is TRBJ2-7 and V is TRBV4-1; D is possibly TRBD2 (6 bases). CDR1 MGHRA and CDR2 YSYEKL come from the germline V gene. Trimming pared 2 bases from V and 4 bases from J, leaving 24 bases between. The length of the CDR3 is 18 residues. The CDR3 nucleotides are TGCGCCAGCAGCCAACTAGGTGGCGGGACGCCAGGGAGATACGAGCAGTACTTC. Protein sequence: CASSQLGGGTPGRYEQYF.

Many counts were recorded for this clonotype. The V gene is TRBV29-1, the J gene TRBJ2-1; D perhaps matches TRBD1 (5 bases). The V end was cut by 3 bases, the J end by 8 bases, with 11 bases between. The CDR3 sequence is 12 residues long. CDR1 SQVTM and CDR2 ANQGSEA come from the germline V gene. The CDR3 sequence is CSVDTQGDEQFF. The CDR3 nucleotides read TGCAGCGTTGATACCCAGGGTGATGAGCAGTTCTTC.

This chain connects TRBV4-3 to TRBJ2-3; D is uncertain. V shed 0 bases and J shed 4 bases, with 11 bases lying between them. Germline CDR1 LGHNA, CDR2 YSLEER. This CDR3 is built from 15 residues. CDR3 nucleotides: TGCGCCAGCAGCCAAGATGGGATCGTGGCAGATACGCAGTATTTT. It is translated as CASSQDGIVADTQYF.

The table lists this clonotype with a few counts. The chain is built from TRBV24-1 and TRBJ2-1; D remains unclear. Between the trimmed V and J ends, which lost 4 bases and 6 bases, there was a span of 15 bases. CDR3 length: 15 residues. Germline V gene data show CDR1 as KGHDR and CDR2 as SFDVKD. The CDR3 DNA follows: TGTGCCACCAGTGACTCGGCAAGGGTTTTCAATGAGCAGTTCTTC. It encodes CATSDSARVFNEQFF.

This clonotype has a count of ten or more. The gene calls are TRBV12-3 or TRBV12-4 and TRBJ1-2, with D unresolved. Trimming took 2 bases from V and 5 from J, leaving 12 bases between them. The CDR3 loop spans 14 amino acids. The CDR3 DNA sequence: TGTGCCAGCAGTTTATTGGTGGGTGGATATGGCTACACCTTC. It encodes CASSLLVGGYGYTF.

The table lists this clonotype with many counts. V gene TRBV20-1 combines with J gene TRBJ2-5; D is unresolved. The CDR3 is 13 residues long. CDR1 and CDR2 (germline): DFQATT, SNEGSKA (reference sequence). The V gene lost 0 bases and the J gene lost 1 base, with 6 bases spanning the gap. The CDR3 loop reads CSAREGSQETQYF. CDR3 sequence (DNA): TGCAGTGCTAGAGAGGGCAGCCAAGAGACCCAGTACTTC.

The chain combines TRBV9 with TRBJ2-1; 13 bases agree with TRBD2. The germline gives CDR1 SGDLS, CDR2 YYNGEE. Trimming removed 3 bases from V and 0 bases from J; junction bases left unmatched: 3. The CDR3 extends over 17 amino acids. The CDR3 loop is CASSDRTSGSSYNEQFF. For the CDR3, the DNA is TGTGCCAGCAGCGACAGGACTAGCGGGAGCTCCTACAATGAGCAGTTCTTC.

This sequence joins TRBV15 and TRBJ2-7; 9 bases align to TRBD2. The CDR3 has 16 residues. V dropped 6 bases and J dropped 0; count of bases not matched to a gene: 9. Looked up from germline, CDR1 is LNHNV and CDR2 is YYDKDF (reference sequence). This CDR3 is CATSLYGTSSSYEQYF. The DNA of the CDR3 is TGTGCCACCAGTTTATACGGGACTAGCTCCTCCTACGAGCAGTACTTC.